The TCR beta chain described here comes from a study of blood T cell repertoires in COVID-19 (dated by TCRdb to about 2020). At the level of the whole study: The collaborator samples originated in the United States, Italy and Spain and spanned the acute and convalescent phases of COVID-19. The prospective study material was composed of cDNA or gDNA derived from T cells, B-cell-depleted T cells, or PBMCs. Subjects who had been exposed to COVID-19, were actively infected with it, or had recovered from it provided the deeply sampled blood TCRbeta repertoires that made up the dataset. The repertoires were released in a freely available public database intended as a resource for research on the immune response to SARS-CoV-2. The samples were drawn from the first 160 participants of the ongoing ImmuneRACE study and from 1,254 subjects provided by 6 global collaborators. A de-identified subject ID, COVID-19 status, age in years and sex were almost always included in the sample metadata. HLA class I and class II types, where available, came from metadata supplied by the sample provider rather than from assay-based typing. Overall study outcomes, separate from this receptor: The amount of clinical and demographic metadata varied by source and participant and was provided uncurated.

V is pruned by 1 base and J by 4 bases, leaving 8 bases of the junction without a gene match. Taken from the germline V gene, the CDR1 and CDR2 loops are SGHRS and YFSETQ. The CDR3 runs 17 residues from the cysteine to the phenylalanine. Kept here is only the CDR3 DNA, which spans 51 bases and is read in frame from base 1. TCRbeta CDR3 regions were amplified from genomic DNA using the immunoSEQ Assay, a bias-controlled multiplex PCR. The original pipeline was this. Nucleated cell counts per sample were estimated from amplification of reference gene primers within the assay. To quantify the absolute abundance of each unique TCRbeta CDR3 rearrangement, sequence reads were collapsed and filtered. For each sample, productive Simpson clonality was calculated by taking the square root of Simpson's diversity index across productive rearrangements. Here the immuneACCESS table is served through TCRdb, limited to in-frame sequences with V and J called. Missing clones are a known gap in these copies; in checked studies unresolved V genes cover under half, and the rest lacks a known reason. V, J and clone size are those of that table, while D and trimming were read from the DNA. This sample gives fewer than 250,000 clones in total; around 90% of them show up just once. About 0.79% of the sample belongs to the ten largest clones.

In Seattle, one collaborating source enrolled patients while the infection was active and tracked those patients longitudinally over the course of disease. The collaborating institutions used their own protocols to collect whole blood in K2EDTA tubes. Collaborator samples were shipped for TCRbeta analysis as frozen whole blood, isolated PBMCs, or DNA extracted from either sample type. Of note for this clone: Its antigen remains undetermined. One base away there is no much larger clone; base qualities are not given.

Sequencing used peripheral blood. The sequence derives from a man aged 25 to 45 with COVID-19, enrolled during active disease. The rearranged segments are TRBV5-1 and TRBJ2-1; 10 junctional bases match TRBD1. The CDR3 in this case is CASSLPFGQGDYNEQFF. The sequenced DNA: TGCGCCAGCAGCTTGCCTTTCGGACAGGGGGATTACAATGAGCAGTTCTTC.